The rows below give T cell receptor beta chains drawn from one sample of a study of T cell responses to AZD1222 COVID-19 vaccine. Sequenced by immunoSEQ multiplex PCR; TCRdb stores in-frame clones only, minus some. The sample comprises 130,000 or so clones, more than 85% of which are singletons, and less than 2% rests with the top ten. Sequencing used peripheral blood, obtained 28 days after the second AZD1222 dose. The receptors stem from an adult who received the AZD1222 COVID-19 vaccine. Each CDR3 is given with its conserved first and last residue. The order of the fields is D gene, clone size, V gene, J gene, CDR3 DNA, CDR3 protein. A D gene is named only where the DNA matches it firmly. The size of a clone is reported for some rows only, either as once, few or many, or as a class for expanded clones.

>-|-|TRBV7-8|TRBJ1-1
TGTGCCAGCAGCTTAGTAGCGACATACACTGAAGCTTTCTTT
CASSLVATYTEAFF
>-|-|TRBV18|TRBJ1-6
TGTGCCAGCTCACCTGGGACGGACGTACACCTCCACTTT
CASSPGTDVHLHF
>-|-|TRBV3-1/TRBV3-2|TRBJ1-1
TGTGCCAGCTCGGGGGCAGGTCGGAACACTGAAGCTTTCTTT
CASSGAGRNTEAFF
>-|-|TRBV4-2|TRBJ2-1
TGTGCCAGCAGCCAGACGAGGGGGGCCTACAATGAGCAGTTCTTC
CASSQTRGAYNEQFF
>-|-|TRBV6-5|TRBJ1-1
TGTGCCAGCAGTCGTGGGACGTTCAGGAACACTGAAGCTTTCTTT
CASSRGTFRNTEAFF
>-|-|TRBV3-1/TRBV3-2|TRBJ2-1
TGTGCCAGCAGCCAAGACCCCTCCCACTACAATGAGCAGTTCTTC
CASSQDPSHYNEQFF
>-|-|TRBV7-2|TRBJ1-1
TGTGCCAGCAGCTTACTATCATTCGGCGGCACTGAAGCTTTCTTT
CASSLLSFGGTEAFF
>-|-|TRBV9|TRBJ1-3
TGTGCCAGCAGCCCAACCGGGACGGGAAACACCATATATTTT
CASSPTGTGNTIYF
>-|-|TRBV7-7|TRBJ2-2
TGTGCTAGCAGCCCAAAGAGGGTCGGGGAGCTGTTTTTT
CASSPKRVGELFF
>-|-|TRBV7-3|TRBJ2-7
TGTGCCAGCAGCTTGGGACAAGGGTCCGTCTACGAGCAGTACTTC
CASSLGQGSVYEQYF
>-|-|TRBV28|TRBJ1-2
TGTGCCAGCAGTTTTAACGGGAACTATGGCTACACCTTC
CASSFNGNYGYTF
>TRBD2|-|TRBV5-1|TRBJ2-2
TGCGCCAGCAGCCTCCCCGGGACTAGCGGGAGCAGCGGGGAGCTGTTTTTT
CASSLPGTSGSSGELFF
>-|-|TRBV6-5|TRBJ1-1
TGTGCCAGCAGTTACTCGGGGCTGATGAACACTGAAGCTTTCTTT
CASSYSGLMNTEAFF
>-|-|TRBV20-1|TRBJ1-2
TGCAGTGCCCACGGCGGCTATGGCTACACCTTC
CSAHGGYGYTF
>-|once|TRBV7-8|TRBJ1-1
TGTGCCAGCAGCTCCGGACGGGGTAACACTGAAGCTTTCTTT
CASSSGRGNTEAFF
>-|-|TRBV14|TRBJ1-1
TGTGCCAGCAGCCAAGGACTCCCCGAAGCTTTCTTT
CASSQGLPEAFF
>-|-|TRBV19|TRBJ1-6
TGTGCCAGTAGTCTAGGGGCCGGTAATTCACCCCTCCACTTT
CASSLGAGNSPLHF
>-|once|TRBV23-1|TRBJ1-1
TGCGCCAGCAGTCAAATAGGGAACACTGAAGCTTTCTTT
CASSQIGNTEAFF
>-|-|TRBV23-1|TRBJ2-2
TGCGCCAGCAGTGTGTCGAGCCCTCCAGGCGGGGAGCTGTTTTTT
CASSVSSPPGGELFF